This T cell receptor (beta chain) is drawn from a study of blood T cell repertoires in COVID-19. Turning to the study itself: The study drew acute and convalescent COVID-19 samples from the United States, Italy and Spain. In each case, the material was cDNA or gDNA derived from T cells, B-cell-depleted T cells, or PBMCs.

The CDR3 extends over 17 amino acids. Looked up from germline, CDR1 is SGHNT and CDR2 is YYREEE (reference sequence). V shed 4 bases and J 1 base; nucleotides not matched to a gene: 9. Authors' methods: Researchers report that nucleated cell counts were estimated from reference gene primer amplification. Assay used: immunoSEQ multiplex PCR; TCRdb lists only in-frame clones, some missing. The V and J calls and clone size were taken over from that table, and D and trimming were inferred from the DNA. The sample holds a few hundred thousand clones; 84% are singletons and the top ten take more than 2%. The clonotype comes from a woman aged 55-70 years with acute or convalescent COVID-19. V usage is TRBV5-4 and J usage is TRBJ2-5; 11 positions match TRBD2. The specimen sequenced was peripheral blood. This chain's CDR3 is CASSRLGLADFQETQYF. The CDR3 region has the DNA TGTGCCAGCAGCCGACTGGGACTAGCGGATTTCCAAGAGACCCAGTACTTC.